The sequence of this T cell receptor (beta chain) was determined in a study of blood T cells in healthy people across ages. A word on this clonotype: Its target is not known.

The authors extracted at least 5 micrograms of total RNA per sample. Study-level points and caveats: The CMV status of each donor remained undetermined, and this could have confounded shifts in expanded clonotypes.

A second roughly 7 to 11 cycle PCR used barcoded and J-beta primers. One entry per CDR3 protein results from TCRdb running MiXCR on the 5' RACE reads. This sample has approximately 490,000 distinct CDR3 sequences, with less than 25% found just once. The CDR3 sequence is 14 residues long. V lost 5 bases to trimming and J lost 6 bases, with 14 bases between them. This same sample was also part of a study on T cells of mothers and their children. That work states: Overlap in related mother-child pairs always slightly exceeded unrelated pairs, never significantly. No persistent microchimeric T cell clones were detected at approximately 100 clones per million clonotypes sensitivity.

Sequencing was carried out using blood. This rearrangement joins TRBV12-3 or TRBV12-4 to TRBJ2-1; D gene ambiguous. The clonotype originates from a boy between 5 and 17 years old in good health. DNA of the CDR3: TGTGCCAGCAGTCCTCGGCTAGTGGCCAATGAGCAGTTCTTC. As protein: CASSPRLVANEQFF.